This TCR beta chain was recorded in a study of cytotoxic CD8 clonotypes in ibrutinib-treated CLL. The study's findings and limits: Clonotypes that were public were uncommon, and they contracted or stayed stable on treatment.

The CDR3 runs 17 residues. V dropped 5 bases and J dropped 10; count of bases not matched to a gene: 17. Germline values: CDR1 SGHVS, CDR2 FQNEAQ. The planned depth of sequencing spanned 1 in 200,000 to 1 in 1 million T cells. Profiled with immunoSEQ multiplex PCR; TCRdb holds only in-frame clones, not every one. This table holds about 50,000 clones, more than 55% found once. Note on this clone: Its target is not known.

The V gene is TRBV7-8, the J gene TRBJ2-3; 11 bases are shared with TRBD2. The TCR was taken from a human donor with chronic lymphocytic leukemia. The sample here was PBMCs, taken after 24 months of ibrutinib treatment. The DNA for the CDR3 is TGTGCCAGCAGCCCCTACTCGGTAGCGGGGGGGCCGCGGGCGCAGTATTTT. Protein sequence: CASSPYSVAGGPRAQYF.